The 25 T cell receptor beta chains below were found in one sample sequenced in a study of cytomegalovirus exposure and HLA in healthy donors. The PCR was carried out with 60 Vbeta primers and 13 Jbeta primers. The data were produced by immunoSEQ multiplex PCR, yet TCRdb's version contains in-frame clones alone and is incomplete. The sample contains 160,000 or so clones, roughly 80% of which appear only once. Sequencing was carried out using PBMCs. These receptors were collected from a man in his fifties in good health and CMV-seropositive.

This chain uses TRBV4-3 with TRBJ2-5, with 7 bases fitting TRBD2. V trimming: 0 bases; J trimming: 5 bases; junction bases outside the gene matches: 6. The CDR3 has 15 residues. CDR1 is LGHNA and CDR2 is YSLEER in the germline V gene. Here the CDR3 reads CASSQDPREGETQYF. The CDR3 DNA sequence: TGCGCCAGCAGCCAAGATCCCAGGGAGGGGGAGACCCAGTACTTC.

CDR3 nucleotide sequence: TGTGCCAGCAGCTTAGAGGGGGGGCGTATCACTGAAGCTTTCTTT. This gives the protein CASSLEGGRITEAFF. The rearrangement links TRBV7-9 to TRBJ1-1; the D gene is possibly TRBD1 (6 bases). CDR1 is SEHNR and CDR2 is FQNEAQ in the germline V gene (reference sequence). V gave up 1 base and J gave up 4 bases, with 13 bases separating them. CDR3 length: 15 residues. Complete variable domain (other parts from reference TRBV7-9 and TRBJ1-1): DTGVSQNPRHKITKRGQNVTFRCDPISEHNRLYWYRQTLGQGPEFLTYFQNEAQLEKSRLLSDRFSAERPKGSFSTLEIQRTEQGDSAMYLCASSLEGGRITEAFFGQGTRLTVV.

The V gene is TRBV19, the J gene TRBJ1-6, with a weak D call TRBD1 (6 bases). Trimming took off 7 bases at V and 11 bases at J, with 18 bases between the two ends. Germline-derived CDR1 and CDR2 are LNHDA and SQIVND (reference sequence). CDR3 length equals 14 residues. CDR3: CASNNRAGYPPLHF. CDR3 DNA sequence: TGTGCCAGTAACAACAGGGCTGGCTACCCACCCCTCCACTTT.

The chain has TRBV9 and TRBJ2-1, with 7 bases identical to TRBD2. V shed 0 bases and J 4 bases; nucleotides not matched to a gene: 4. Germline loops: CDR1 SGDLS, CDR2 YYNGEE. CDR3 size: 15 residues. CDR3 region: CASSVGDYTYNEQFF. In DNA, the CDR3 is TGTGCCAGCAGCGTAGGGGACTACACATACAATGAGCAGTTCTTC.

The chain employs TRBV14 and TRBJ2-1, with TRBD2 matching over 12 bases. V shed 5 bases and J 5 bases; nucleotides not matched to a gene: 10. The CDR3 covers 17 residues. Germline V gene sequence: CDR1 SGHDN, CDR2 FVKESK. The CDR3 sequence: CASSSKGLAGRDNEQFF. The CDR3 coding sequence is TGTGCCAGCAGCTCAAAAGGACTAGCGGGGCGAGACAATGAGCAGTTCTTC.

CDR3 protein: CASSPRGGGPWEQYF. The CDR3 bases are TGTGCCAGCAGCCCTAGGGGAGGGGGGCCGTGGGAGCAGTACTTC. The chain employs TRBV4-2 and TRBJ2-5, with D perhaps matching TRBD2 (7 bases). The CDR3 sequence is 15 residues long. Trimming shortened V by 4 bases and J by 11 bases, and 23 bases separated the two germline ends. Germline V gene data show CDR1 as LGHNA and CDR2 as YNFKEQ.

The genes are TRBV30 and TRBJ1-5, with a weak D call TRBD1 (6 bases). Germline V gene data show CDR1 as GTSNPN and CDR2 as SVGIG (reference sequence). The V gene lost 2 bases and the J gene lost 6 bases, with 11 bases spanning the gap. The CDR3 spans 13 residues. Written as DNA, the CDR3 is TGTGCCTGGAGTCACAGGGTGGCTCAGCCCCAGCATTTT. Translated: CAWSHRVAQPQHF. The whole variable domain, remainder taken from reference TRBV30 and TRBJ1-5, is SQTIHQWPATLVQPVGSPLSLECTVEGTSNPNLYWYRQAAGRGLQLLFYSVGIGQISSEVPQNLSASRPQDRQFILSSKKLLLSDSGFYLCAWSHRVAQPQHFGDGTRLSIL.

The chain links TRBV21-1 to TRBJ2-7; the table's D call, TRBD2, was not checked against the DNA. TRBV21-1 is a listed pseudogene. The CDR3 extends over 13 amino acids. The CDR3, as DNA: TGTGCCAGCAGCAAAGTTATTCCCTACGAGCAGTACTTC. Its translation: CASSKVIPYEQYF.

The gene calls are TRBV5-1 and TRBJ2-3; 10 nucleotides agree with TRBD2. In germline, CDR1 is SGHRS, CDR2 YFSETQ. The V segment lost 4 bases and the J segment 6 bases; nucleotides outside the gene matches: 14. This CDR3 contains 17 residues. Here the CDR3 DNA reads TGCGCCAGCAGCGGACTACCGGGACTAGCGTTAGCGGATACGCAGTATTTT. This sequence encodes CASSGLPGLALADTQYF.

V is TRBV19 and J is TRBJ1-5, with 12 bases fitting TRBD1. The CDR3 has 16 residues. Unmatched junction bases numbered 6, after V lost 2 bases and J lost 7 bases. CDR1 and CDR2 (germline): LNHDA, SQIVND (reference sequence). The CDR3, as DNA: TGTGCCAGTAGTATAAGTGGGACAGGGGGCTGGCAGCCCCAGCATTTT. Translating gives CASSISGTGGWQPQHF.

In its sample, this clone was seen once. The same CDR3 also results from other DNA sequences found in this sample. The chain recombines TRBV9 with TRBJ2-7; D is perhaps TRBD1 (5 bases). V gave up 0 bases and J gave up 2 bases, with 12 bases separating them. The CDR3 runs to 15 residues. The germline CDR1 and CDR2 sequences are SGDLS and YYNGEE. CDR3 nucleotide sequence: TGTGCCAGCAGCGTAGGGGGCGGAACTCCCTACGAGCAGTACTTC. Translation: CASSVGGGTPYEQYF.

The chain employs TRBV5-1 and TRBJ2-1; TRBD2 matches 9 bases. Germline V CDR1 and CDR2: SGHRS, YFSETQ. The J segment lost 6 bases and the V segment lost 0 bases, leaving 7 bases of the junction unmatched. The CDR3 has 16 amino acids. CDR3 sequence reads: CASSLVGAGGFNEQFF. The CDR3 nucleotides read TGCGCCAGCAGCTTGGTGGGAGCGGGAGGATTCAATGAGCAGTTCTTC.

The chain carries TRBV6-6 and TRBJ2-5, with 9 bases that match TRBD1. The J call may be faulty, since TRBJ2-7 better matches the DNA end. This CDR3 contains 13 residues. Germline values: CDR1 MNHNY, CDR2 SVGAGI (reference sequence). The CDR3 sequence is CASIGTGRYEQYF. CDR3 DNA: TGTGCCAGCATAGGGACAGGGAGATACGAGCAGTACTTC.

The chain carries TRBV9 and TRBJ2-7; TRBD1 aligns across 7 bases. From germline, CDR1 is SGDLS and CDR2 YYNGEE. The CDR3 consists of 15 residues. Trimming removed 0 bases from V and 0 bases from J; junction bases left unmatched: 3. The CDR3 coding sequence is TGTGCCAGCAGCGTAGTTGGGGACAGCTCCTACGAGCAGTACTTC. Amino acids: CASSVVGDSSYEQYF.

The chain couples TRBV28 to TRBJ2-2, with TRBD2 identical over 9 bases. The CDR3 is made up of 16 amino acids. J lost 2 bases, V lost 3 bases, and 4 bases had no gene match. Germline V gene lookup returns CDR1 MDHEN and CDR2 SYDVKM. CDR3 DNA: TGTGCCAGCAGTTTCTCGCGGGGGGGTAACACCGGGGAGCTGTTTTTT. Encoded protein: CASSFSRGGNTGELFF.

V usage is TRBV6-1 and J usage is TRBJ1-2; no definite D call. The CDR3 totals 13 residues. Trimming took 4 bases from V and 3 from J, leaving 9 bases between them. CDR1 MNHNS and CDR2 SASEGT come from the germline V gene. For the CDR3, the DNA is TGTGCCAGCAGTGGCTTTCAGGACTATGGCTACACCTTC. Translation gives CASSGFQDYGYTF.

This clone appeared a few times. Here the CDR3 DNA reads TGCGCCAGCAGCCAGGCCCGCGGGGGGGAGCTGTTTTTT. Its protein is CASSQARGGELFF. V is TRBV4-3 and J is TRBJ2-2; D perhaps matches TRBD2 (5 bases). The germline V gene has CDR1 LGHNA and CDR2 YSLEER. V was pared by 3 bases and J by 8 bases, with 10 bases between. The CDR3 loop spans 13 amino acids.

The chain links TRBV18 to TRBJ1-1, with unresolved D. The CDR3 is 13 amino acids. V was clipped by 1 base and J by 3 bases, with 6 bases between them. Germline CDR1 is KGHSH and CDR2 is LQKENI. Here the CDR3 DNA reads TGTGCCAGCTCACCACTCGGGGACACTGAAGCTTTCTTT. Encoded protein: CASSPLGDTEAFF.

This clone occurred once. CDR3 region: CASSVAGGGPNSNEKLFF. As DNA, the CDR3 is TGTGCCAGCAGCGTAGCCGGCGGGGGGCCTAATTCTAATGAAAAACTGTTTTTT. This chain uses TRBV9 with TRBJ1-4, with a weak D call TRBD1 (6 bases). The CDR3 has 18 residues. In germline, CDR1 is SGDLS, CDR2 YYNGEE. V lost 0 bases, J lost 3 bases, and 18 bases lay in between.

The chain recombines TRBV6-1 with TRBJ2-7; 7 nucleotides line up with TRBD1. CDR3 length: 14 residues. The germline V gene has CDR1 MNHNS and CDR2 SASEGT. V lost 10 bases to trimming and J lost 6 bases; unmatched junction nucleotides: 15. The CDR3: CAKPVSTGSGEQYF. The CDR3 bases are TGTGCCAAACCTGTCTCGACAGGGTCGGGCGAGCAGTACTTC.

The chain carries TRBV7-2 and TRBJ1-1; the D is unclear. Per germline, CDR1 SGHTA and CDR2 FQGNSA. V dropped 3 bases and J dropped 6 bases, with 11 bases sitting between them. The CDR3 has 13 residues. The CDR3 reads CASSFFQSAEAFF. Here the CDR3 DNA reads TGTGCCAGCAGCTTTTTTCAGTCAGCTGAAGCTTTCTTT.

The genes are TRBV5-1 and TRBJ2-1, with D possibly being TRBD2 (6 bases). Germline CDR1 reads SGHRS; CDR2 reads YFSETQ. CDR3 length equals 13 residues. V was trimmed by 2 bases and J by 15 bases, leaving 18 bases between them. The CDR3 spells CASSFGDSTRGFF. CDR3 nucleotides: TGCGCCAGCAGCTTTGGGGACTCCACGAGGGGGTTCTTC. The full variable domain, completed using reference TRBV5-1 and TRBJ2-1, is KAGVTQTPRYLIKTRGQQVTLSCSPISGHRSVSWYQQTPGQGLQFLFEYFSETQRNKGNFPGRFSGRQFSNSRSEMNVSTLELGDSALYLCASSFGDSTRGFFGPGTRLTVL.

J is TRBJ1-2 and V is TRBV7-9; 9 nucleotides match TRBD1. CDR1 and CDR2 from the germline V gene are SEHNR and FQNEAQ (reference sequence). Germline trimming cut 6 bases from V and 3 bases from J; bases unmatched to any gene: 8. The CDR3 runs 15 residues. CDR3 in amino acids: CASSPKRTGDYGYTF. CDR3 sequence (DNA): TGTGCCAGCAGTCCTAAGCGGACAGGGGACTATGGCTACACCTTC.

V is TRBV27 and J is TRBJ1-2; 9 positions agree with TRBD1. CDR1 and CDR2 (germline): MNHEY, SMNVEV (reference sequence). Trimming cost V 5 bases and J 8 bases; bases outside gene matches: 3. The CDR3 is 12 residues long. Here the CDR3 reads CASSRQGGGYTF. CDR3 bases: TGTGCCAGCAGTAGACAGGGGGGAGGCTACACCTTC.

V is TRBV7-9 and J is TRBJ2-2; 8 positions match TRBD2. Unmatched junction bases numbered 5, after V lost 4 bases and J lost 1 base. The V gene's germline CDR1 is SEHNR and CDR2 FQNEAQ (reference sequence). This CDR3 is built from 16 residues. CDR3 region: CASSSRGGLNTGELFF. CDR3 DNA sequence: TGTGCCAGCAGCTCCCGGGGGGGGTTGAACACCGGGGAGCTGTTTTTT.